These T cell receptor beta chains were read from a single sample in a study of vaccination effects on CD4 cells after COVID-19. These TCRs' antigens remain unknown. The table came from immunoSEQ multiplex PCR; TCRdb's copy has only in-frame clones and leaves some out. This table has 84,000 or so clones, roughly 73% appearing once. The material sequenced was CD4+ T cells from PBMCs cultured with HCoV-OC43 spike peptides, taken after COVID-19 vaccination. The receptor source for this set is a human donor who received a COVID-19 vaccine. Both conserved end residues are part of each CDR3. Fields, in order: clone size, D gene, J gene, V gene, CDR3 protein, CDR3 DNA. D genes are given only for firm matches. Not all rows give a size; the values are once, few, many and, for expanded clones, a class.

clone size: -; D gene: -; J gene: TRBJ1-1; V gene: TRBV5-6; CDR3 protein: CASSFGRTTEAFF; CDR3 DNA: TGTGCCAGCAGCTTTGGGCGCACCACTGAAGCTTTCTTT
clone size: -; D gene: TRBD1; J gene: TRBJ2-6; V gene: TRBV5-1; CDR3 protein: CASGTGGSGANVLTF; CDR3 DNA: TGCGCCAGCGGGACAGGCGGCTCTGGGGCCAACGTCCTGACTTTC
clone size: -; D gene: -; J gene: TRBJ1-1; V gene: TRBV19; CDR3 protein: CASSFRHTEAFF; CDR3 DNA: TGTGCCAGTAGTTTCCGTCACACTGAAGCTTTCTTT
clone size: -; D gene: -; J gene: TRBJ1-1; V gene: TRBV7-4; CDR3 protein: CASSLQGSGTEAFF; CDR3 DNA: TGTGCCAGCAGCCTTCAGGGTAGTGGCACTGAAGCTTTCTTT
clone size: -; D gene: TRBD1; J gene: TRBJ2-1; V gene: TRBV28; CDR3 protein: CASSKGGADNEQFF; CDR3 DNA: TGTGCCAGCAGTAAAGGGGGCGCGGACAATGAGCAGTTCTTC
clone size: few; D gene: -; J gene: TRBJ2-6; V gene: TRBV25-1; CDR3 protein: CASSPPSGANVLTF; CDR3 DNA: TGTGCCAGCAGTCCGCCCTCTGGGGCCAACGTCCTGACTTTC
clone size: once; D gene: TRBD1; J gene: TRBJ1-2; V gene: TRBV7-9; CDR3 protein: CASSFGQDYGYTF; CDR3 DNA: TGTGCCAGCAGCTTTGGACAGGACTATGGCTACACCTTC
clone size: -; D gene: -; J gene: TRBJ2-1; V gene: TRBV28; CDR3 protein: CASTRTVYNEQFF; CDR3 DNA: TGTGCCAGCACCCGGACCGTTTACAATGAGCAGTTCTTC
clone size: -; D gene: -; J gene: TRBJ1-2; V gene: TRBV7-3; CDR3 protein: CASSLGGGLDYGYTF; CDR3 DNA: TGTGCCAGCAGTCTAGGGGGGGGCCTAGACTATGGCTACACCTTC
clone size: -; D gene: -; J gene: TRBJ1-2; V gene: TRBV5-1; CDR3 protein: CASSDTGMRNGYTF; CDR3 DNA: TGCGCCAGCAGCGATACAGGGATGCGAAATGGCTACACCTTC
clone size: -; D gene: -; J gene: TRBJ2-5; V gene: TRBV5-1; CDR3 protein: CASSPSPGETQYF; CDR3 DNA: TGCGCCAGCAGCCCGTCCCCGGGAGAGACCCAGTACTTC
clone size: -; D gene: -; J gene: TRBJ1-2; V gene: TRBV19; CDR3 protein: CASSLYSYGYTF; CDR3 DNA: TGTGCCAGTAGTTTGTACAGCTATGGCTACACCTTC
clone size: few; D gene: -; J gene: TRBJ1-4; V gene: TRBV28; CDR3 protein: CASSLRTEKLFF; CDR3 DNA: TGTGCCAGCAGTTTGAGGACTGAAAAACTGTTTTTT
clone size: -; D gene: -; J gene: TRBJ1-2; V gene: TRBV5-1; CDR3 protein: CASSLVSNEGYTF; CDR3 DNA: TGCGCCAGCAGCTTGGTTAGTAATGAAGGCTACACCTTC
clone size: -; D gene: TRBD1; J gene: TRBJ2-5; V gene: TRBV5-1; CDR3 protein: CASRGTVIETQYF; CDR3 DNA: TGCGCCAGCAGAGGGACAGTCATAGAGACCCAGTACTTC
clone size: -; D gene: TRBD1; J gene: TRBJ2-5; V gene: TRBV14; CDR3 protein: CASSLSGQVFGTQYF; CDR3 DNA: TGTGCCAGCAGCCTCTCCGGACAGGTATTCGGGACCCAGTACTTC
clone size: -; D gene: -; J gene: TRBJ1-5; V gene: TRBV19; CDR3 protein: CASSPGGQNQPQHF; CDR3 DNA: TGTGCCAGTAGTCCCGGGGGGCAGAATCAGCCCCAGCATTTT
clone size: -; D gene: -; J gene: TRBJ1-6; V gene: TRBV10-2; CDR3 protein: CASSRASQNSPLHF; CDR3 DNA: TGCGCCAGCAGTCGGGCCAGCCAAAATTCACCCCTCCACTTT
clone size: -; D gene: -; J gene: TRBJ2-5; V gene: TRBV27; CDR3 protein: CASAQSYQETQYF; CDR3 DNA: TGTGCCAGCGCCCAGTCGTACCAAGAGACCCAGTACTTC
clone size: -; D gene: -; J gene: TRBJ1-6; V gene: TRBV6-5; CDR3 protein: CASKDRVLNSPLHF; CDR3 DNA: TGTGCCAGCAAGGATAGGGTATTGAATTCACCCCTCCACTTT
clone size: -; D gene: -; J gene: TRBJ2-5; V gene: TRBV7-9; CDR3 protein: CASTRWASDQETQYF; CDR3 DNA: TGTGCCAGCACCCGTTGGGCATCCGACCAAGAGACCCAGTACTTC
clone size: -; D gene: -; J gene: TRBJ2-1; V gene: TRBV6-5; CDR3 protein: CASSYSPEGTNEQFF; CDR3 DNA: TGTGCCAGCAGTTACTCCCCCGAAGGCACGAATGAGCAGTTCTTC
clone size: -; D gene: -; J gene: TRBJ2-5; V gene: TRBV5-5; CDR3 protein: CASRPGTGSDQYF; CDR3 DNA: TGTGCCAGCAGGCCGGGGACGGGAAGTGACCAGTACTTC
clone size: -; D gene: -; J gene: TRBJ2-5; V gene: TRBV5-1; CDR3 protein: CASSPQDYNRGGQETQYF; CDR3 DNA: TGCGCCAGCAGCCCGCAGGATTATAACAGGGGGGGCCAAGAGACCCAGTACTTC
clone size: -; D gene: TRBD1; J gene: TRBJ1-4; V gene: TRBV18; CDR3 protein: CASSLGQGAEKLFF; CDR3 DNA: TGTGCCAGCTCACTTGGACAGGGGGCTGAAAAACTGTTTTTT
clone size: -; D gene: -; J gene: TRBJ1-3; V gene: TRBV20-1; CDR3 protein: CSAVNWNTIYF; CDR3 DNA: TGCAGTGCTGTAAACTGGAACACCATATATTTT
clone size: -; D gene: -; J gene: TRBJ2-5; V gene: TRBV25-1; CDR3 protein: CASSELLVDGALTQYF; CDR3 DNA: TGTGCCAGCAGTGAGTTGCTTGTCGACGGAGCTTTGACCCAGTACTTC